Each of the 19 T cell receptor beta chains below was sequenced from the same sample in a study of tumor T cells in aggressive B-cell lymphoma. Only in-frame clones appear in the TCRdb table, and some are missing; sequencing was by immunoSEQ multiplex PCR. The sample lists 2,000 to 2,500 clones, around 86% occurring once. Source material: tumor tissue. The receptors stem from an adult with diffuse large B cell lymphoma.

This clone was counted between two and nine times. The chain is built from TRBV19 and TRBJ2-1, with a possible D match to TRBD2 (6 bases). Trimming pared 3 bases from V and 3 bases from J, leaving 9 bases between. In germline, CDR1 is LNHDA, CDR2 SQIVND (reference sequence). The CDR3 contains 14 residues. The CDR3 is CASSIAGIYNEQFF. CDR3 coding DNA: TGTGCCAGTAGTATTGCGGGAATCTACAATGAGCAGTTCTTC.

The chain uses TRBV27 and TRBJ2-2; TRBD1 aligns across 7 bases. With 6 bases clipped from V and 4 bases from J, the junction kept 5 bases outside the gene matches. The CDR3 is 14 amino acids. Germline V gene data show CDR1 as MNHEY and CDR2 as SMNVEV (reference sequence). CDR3 DNA sequence: TGTGCCAGCAGCCGGACAGGATTCACCGGGGAGCTGTTTTTT. This encodes CASSRTGFTGELFF.

CDR3 nucleotide sequence: TGTGCCAGCAGCCAACAGACGGGGGGCGGAGATACGCAGTATTTT. Its protein is CASSQQTGGGDTQYF. V is TRBV14 and J is TRBJ2-3; D is possibly TRBD2 (7 bases). The CDR3 has 15 amino acids. CDR1 and CDR2 (germline): SGHDN, FVKESK. Trimming took off 2 bases at V and 5 bases at J, with 14 bases between the two ends.

This clone appeared once. J is TRBJ2-1 and V is TRBV9; D might be TRBD2 (5 bases). CDR3 size: 13 residues. The ends were cut back, 2 bases at V and 6 bases at J, with 9 bases in the middle. Germline V gene lookup returns CDR1 SGDLS and CDR2 YYNGEE. The chain's CDR3 is CASSVGESNEQFF. The DNA of the CDR3 is TGTGCCAGCAGCGTCGGGGAGAGCAATGAGCAGTTCTTC.

The V call is TRBV28, the J call TRBJ1-2, with D possibly TRBD1 on 6 matching bases. The CDR3 spans 15 residues. Trimming took 6 bases from V and 1 from J, leaving 15 bases between them. In germline, CDR1 is MDHEN, CDR2 SYDVKM. The chain's CDR3 is CASSEQGHLNYGYTF. As DNA, the CDR3 is TGTGCCAGCAGCGAGCAGGGGCACCTTAACTATGGCTACACCTTC.

The chain joins TRBV5-1 to TRBJ2-3, with 7 bases lining up with TRBD1. The CDR3 has 14 residues. Per germline, CDR1 SGHRS and CDR2 YFSETQ. V shed 4 bases, J shed 0 bases, and the junction held 2 bases outside the gene matches. CDR3 sequence: CASSPGQSTDTQYF. The CDR3 coding sequence is TGCGCCAGCAGCCCGGGACAGAGCACAGATACGCAGTATTTT.

The V gene is TRBV11-1, the J gene TRBJ2-7; D might be TRBD2 (6 bases). The V and J ends lost 3 bases and 2 bases respectively, with 8 bases between them. The CDR3 covers 13 residues. CDR1 is SGHAT, CDR2 FQDESV, per germline (reference sequence). The CDR3 spells CASSFGTAYEQYF. The CDR3 DNA is TGTGCCAGCAGCTTCGGGACTGCCTACGAGCAGTACTTC. Drawing the rest from reference TRBV11-1 and TRBJ2-7, the complete variable domain is EAEVAQSPRYKITEKSQAVAFWCDPISGHATLYWYRQILGQGPELLVQFQDESVVDDSQLPKDRFSAERLKGVDSTLKIQPAELGDSAMYLCASSFGTAYEQYFGPGTRLTVT.

The rearrangement joins TRBV6-5 to TRBJ2-2, with D possibly matching TRBD2 (6 bases). The germline V and J ends were trimmed by 2 bases and 3 bases, with 10 bases remaining between them. Germline V gives CDR1 MNHEY, CDR2 SVGAGI. The CDR3 contains 15 residues. CDR3 amino acids: CASSYRGGDTGELFF. The DNA of the CDR3 is TGTGCCAGCAGTTACAGAGGAGGGGACACCGGGGAGCTGTTTTTT.

This sequence joins TRBV4-1 and TRBJ2-5; 8 bases are shared with TRBD2. Germline V gene lookup returns CDR1 MGHRA and CDR2 YSYEKL. V was clipped by 4 bases and J by 2 bases; unmatched bases: 9. The CDR3 runs to 16 residues. The DNA of the CDR3 is TGCGCCAGCAGCCGAACTAGCGGAGGTACTCAAGAGACCCAGTACTTC. This sequence encodes CASSRTSGGTQETQYF.

In this sample, this clone turned up a few times. J is TRBJ1-6 and V is TRBV7-9; TRBD1 aligns across 7 bases. Germline assignment: CDR1 SEHNR and CDR2 FQNEAQ (reference sequence). V lost 0 bases to trimming and J lost 9 bases; unmatched junction nucleotides: 8. The CDR3 is 16 amino acids. The CDR3 coding sequence is TGTGCCAGCAGCTTAGCCTGGGGGGACAGAAGTTCACCCCTCCACTTT. The encoded protein is CASSLAWGDRSSPLHF.

The chain is built from TRBV6-5 and TRBJ2-1; TRBD1 aligns across 7 bases. CDR1 MNHEY and CDR2 SVGAGI come from the germline V gene. The junction had 10 bases not matched to a gene; V was cut back by 4 bases and J by 7 bases. The CDR3 sequence is 15 residues long. DNA for the CDR3: TGTGCCAGCAGTTTAAAACAGGGGTTTGGGAATGAGCAGTTCTTC. As protein: CASSLKQGFGNEQFF.

The CDR3 DNA is TGCAGCGTTCGGACAGGGGGGATGAATCAGCCCCAGCATTTT. Amino acid sequence: CSVRTGGMNQPQHF. The chain has TRBV29-1 and TRBJ1-5, with 10 bases matching TRBD1. The V gene's germline CDR1 is SQVTM and CDR2 ANQGSEA. The J segment lost 4 bases and the V segment lost 5 bases, leaving 5 bases of the junction unmatched. CDR3 length: 14 residues. Combining the CDR3 with reference TRBV29-1 and TRBJ1-5 gives the whole variable domain SAVISQKPSRDICQRGTSLTIQCQVDSQVTMMFWYRQQPGQSLTLIATANQGSEATYESGFVIDKFPISRPNLTFSTLTVSNMSPEDSSIYLCSVRTGGMNQPQHFGDGTRLSIL.

The rearrangement uses TRBV18 and TRBJ2-5; 12 bases agree with TRBD1. From germline, CDR1 is KGHSH and CDR2 LQKENI. The V and J ends lost 3 bases and 5 bases, in that order; junction bases with no gene match: 4. There are 15 residues in the CDR3. This CDR3 is CASSPRDRGRETQYF. CDR3 coding DNA: TGTGCCAGCTCACCGCGGGACAGGGGGCGGGAGACCCAGTACTTC. Full variable domain (remainder filled in from reference TRBV18 and TRBJ2-5): NAGVMQNPRHLVRRRGQEARLRCSPMKGHSHVYWYRQLPEEGLKFMVYLQKENIIDESGMPKERFSAEFPKEGPSILRIQQVVRGDSAAYFCASSPRDRGRETQYFGPGTRLLVL.

This clone showed up just once. CDR3 coding DNA: TGTGCCAGCAGCCCAATCAGCGGGAGTCCTCATACGCAGTATTTT. Its protein product is CASSPISGSPHTQYF. The chain is built from TRBV7-7 and TRBJ2-3; 8 positions agree with TRBD2. CDR1 SSHAT and CDR2 FNYEAQ come from the germline V gene (reference sequence). The CDR3 totals 15 residues. Trimming cost V 5 bases and J 7 bases; bases outside gene matches: 11.

The gene calls are TRBV9 and TRBJ1-1; 10 positions match TRBD1. V lost 0 bases, J lost 6 bases, and 8 bases stayed unmatched. Germline V gives CDR1 SGDLS, CDR2 YYNGEE. The CDR3 extends over 16 amino acids. The CDR3 sequence is CASSVAGTGVYSEAFF. The DNA for the CDR3 is TGTGCCAGCAGCGTAGCTGGGACAGGGGTTTACTCTGAAGCTTTCTTT.

The rearrangement joins TRBV30 to TRBJ2-5, with TRBD2 matching 9 bases. The CDR3 sequence is 15 residues long. J lost 5 bases, V lost 0 bases, and 7 bases had no gene match. Per germline, CDR1 GTSNPN and CDR2 SVGIG (reference sequence). In nucleotides, the CDR3 is TGTGCCTGGAGTGTCCTCGCGGGAGGGGGGGAGACCCAGTACTTC. It yields the protein CAWSVLAGGGETQYF.

The DNA for the CDR3 is TGTGCCAGCAGCTCCGGGACAGTAGGTTACAATGAGCAGTTCTTC. Its protein product is CASSSGTVGYNEQFF. The V and J genes are TRBV5-4 and TRBJ2-1, with 7 positions matching TRBD1. V dropped 3 bases and J dropped 4; count of bases not matched to a gene: 7. CDR1 and CDR2 (germline): SGHNT, YYREEE (reference sequence). The CDR3 is 15 amino acids.

The chain has TRBV2 and TRBJ2-1, with TRBD2 matching 8 bases. CDR3 length: 16 amino acids. With V trimmed by 3 bases and J by 2 bases, 6 bases remained unmatched. Germline loops: CDR1 SNHLY, CDR2 FYNNEI. CDR3 protein: CASSDSSGSPYNEQFF. CDR3 nucleotide sequence: TGTGCCAGCAGTGATTCTAGCGGGTCTCCCTACAATGAGCAGTTCTTC. The whole variable domain, remainder taken from reference TRBV2 and TRBJ2-1, is EPEVTQTPSHQVTQMGQEVILRCVPISNHLYFYWYRQILGQKVEFLVSFYNNEISEKSEIFDDQFSVERPDGSNFTLKIRSTKLEDSAMYFCASSDSSGSPYNEQFFGPGTRLTVL.

The chain uses TRBV30 and TRBJ1-5; the match to TRBD1 covers 10 bases. The germline V gene encodes CDR1 GTSNPN and CDR2 SVGIG (reference sequence). Trimming at V came to 3 bases and at J to 6 bases, leaving 8 bases not matched to a gene. The CDR3 extends over 15 amino acids. CDR3: CAWSQTGGRGQPQHF. Written as DNA, the CDR3 is TGTGCCTGGAGCCAGACAGGGGGCCGGGGTCAGCCCCAGCATTTT.